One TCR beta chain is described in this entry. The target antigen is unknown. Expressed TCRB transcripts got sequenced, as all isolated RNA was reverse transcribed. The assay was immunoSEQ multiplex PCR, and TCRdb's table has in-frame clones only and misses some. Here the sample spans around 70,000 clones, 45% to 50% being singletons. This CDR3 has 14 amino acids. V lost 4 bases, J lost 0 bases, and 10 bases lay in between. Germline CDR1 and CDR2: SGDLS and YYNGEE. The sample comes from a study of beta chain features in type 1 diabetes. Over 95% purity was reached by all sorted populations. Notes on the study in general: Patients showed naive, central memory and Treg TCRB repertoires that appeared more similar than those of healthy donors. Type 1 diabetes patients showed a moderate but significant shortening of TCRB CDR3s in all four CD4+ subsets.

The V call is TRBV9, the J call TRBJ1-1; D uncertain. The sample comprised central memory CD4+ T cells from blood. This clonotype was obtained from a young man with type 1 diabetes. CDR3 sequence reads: CASSLGEMNTEAFF. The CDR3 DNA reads TGTGCCAGCAGCCTTGGAGAAATGAACACTGAAGCTTTCTTT.